Listed below are T cell receptor beta chains from one sample, sequenced in a study of blood T cells in healthy people across ages. TCRdb re-derived calls from the 5' RACE reads in MiXCR, one entry per CDR3 protein. The table has fewer than 700,000 distinct CDR3 sequences, roughly 43% seen once. The sequenced sample consisted of blood. All receptors come from an elderly man in good health. CDR3s include the opening cysteine and the closing phenylalanine or tryptophan. Each record gives: D gene, CDR3 length, clone size, V gene, J gene, CDR3 protein, CDR3 DNA. The D gene is left open where the match is weak. Clone size is stated in some rows and not others, as once, few, many or a class when expanded.

TRBD1	20	NA	TRBV7-9	TRBJ2-7	CASSPGQGARAGGRFYEQYF	TGTGCCAGCAGCCCGGGACAGGGGGCGCGAGCTGGCGGGAGGTTCTACGAGCAGTACTTC
TRBD1	15	NA	TRBV7-9	TRBJ2-3	CANSTGTGVADTQYF	TGTGCCAACAGCACCGGGACAGGGGTGGCAGATACGCAGTATTTT
NA	15	NA	TRBV4-1	TRBJ1-4	CASSPGRRWDEKLFF	TGCGCCAGCAGCCCCGGACGGCGTTGGGACGAAAAACTGTTTTTT
NA	12	few	TRBV10-3	TRBJ2-1	CAIWVGGNEQFF	TGTGCCATCTGGGTAGGCGGGAATGAGCAGTTCTTC
TRBD1	14	once	TRBV18	TRBJ2-5	CASSLDRGEETQYF	TGTGCCAGCTCGCTCGACAGGGGCGAAGAGACCCAGTACTTC
TRBD2	17	NA	TRBV4-2	TRBJ2-3	CASSQDGSGRRPDTQYF	TGTGCCAGCAGCCAAGACGGGAGCGGGAGGCGGCCAGATACGCAGTATTTT
NA	14	many	TRBV20-1	TRBJ2-1	CSASIGYWHNEQFF	TGCAGTGCCTCGATAGGGTATTGGCACAATGAGCAGTTCTTC
NA	15	NA	TRBV20-1	TRBJ2-7	CSAKGPPSTTDEQYF	TGCAGTGCTAAGGGACCGCCCTCGACGACCGACGAGCAGTACTTC
NA	13	NA	TRBV7-2	TRBJ2-2	CASSPMRAGELFF	TGTGCCAGCAGTCCAATGCGGGCCGGGGAGCTGTTTTTT
TRBD2	14	NA	TRBV20-1	TRBJ2-1	CSANSGRAGNEQFF	TGCAGTGCCAATAGCGGGAGGGCCGGGAATGAGCAGTTCTTC
TRBD1	16	NA	TRBV15	TRBJ2-3	CATSRPGQASTDTQYF	TGTGCCACCAGCAGACCTGGACAGGCTAGCACAGATACGCAGTATTTT
TRBD2	17	NA	TRBV4-3	TRBJ2-7	CASSQQLAGGPLGEQYF	TGCGCCAGCAGCCAGCAACTAGCGGGGGGGCCCCTAGGGGAGCAGTACTTC
TRBD1	18	few	TRBV29-1	TRBJ2-1	CSSNGPPGTGESYNEQFF	TGCAGCTCCAACGGGCCACCCGGGACAGGGGAATCCTACAATGAGCAGTTCTTC
NA	14	NA	TRBV18	TRBJ2-7	CASSPDTGRYEQYF	TGTGCCAGCTCACCAGACACAGGGAGGTACGAGCAGTACTTC
NA	14	NA	TRBV7-9	TRBJ2-7	CASSLAGFANEQYF	TGTGCCAGCAGCTTAGCGGGATTCGCGAACGAGCAGTACTTC
NA	15	NA	TRBV5-1	TRBJ2-1	CASSALQGNYNEQFF	TGCGCCAGCAGCGCCTTGCAGGGCAACTACAATGAGCAGTTCTTC
TRBD1	16	NA	TRBV7-8	TRBJ2-7	CASSLTPGQGAAEQYF	TGTGCCAGCAGCTTGACACCGGGACAGGGAGCCGCCGAGCAGTACTTC
TRBD2	18	NA	TRBV5-1	TRBJ2-4	CASSPEGGRAGRRNIQYF	TGCGCCAGCAGCCCCGAGGGCGGGAGGGCCGGTCGTAGAAACATTCAGTACTTC
NA	20	few	TRBV21-1	TRBJ2-7	CTSSKDGRGSSGGAFDEQYF	TGTACCAGCAGCAAAGACGGTAGAGGGTCTAGCGGGGGGGCATTTGACGAGCAGTACTTC
NA	11	NA	TRBV2	TRBJ1-1	CASMVDTEAFF	TGTGCCAGCATGGTAGACACTGAAGCTTTCTTT
NA	11	few	TRBV6-5	TRBJ2-1	CASRGDNEQFF	TGTGCCAGCAGGGGGGACAATGAGCAGTTCTTC
NA	16	few	TRBV7-9	TRBJ1-1	CASSPRPEVLNTEAFF	TGTGCCAGCAGCCCCCGTCCTGAGGTGCTGAACACTGAAGCTTTCTTT
NA	15	NA	TRBV4-3	TRBJ2-3	CASSQTKASTDTQYF	TGCGCCAGCAGCCAGACTAAAGCGAGCACAGATACGCAGTATTTT
NA	13	NA	TRBV9	TRBJ1-2	CASSTAGIYGYTF	TGTGCCAGCAGCACCGCAGGGATTTATGGCTACACCTTC
TRBD1	15	few	TRBV28	TRBJ2-4	CASSLYGTGRNIQYF	TGTGCCAGCAGTTTATACGGGACAGGGCGGAACATTCAGTACTTC
NA	14	many	TRBV7-9	TRBJ2-7	CASSSDGSSYEQYF	TGTGCCAGCAGCTCGGACGGGAGCTCCTACGAGCAGTACTTC
NA	15	many	TRBV6-6	TRBJ1-5	CASSGSYGSNQPQHF	TGTGCCAGCAGTGGTAGTTATGGTAGCAATCAGCCCCAGCATTTT
NA	15	NA	TRBV7-9	TRBJ1-1	CASSLRTEANTEAFF	TGTGCCAGCAGCCTACGGACAGAGGCGAACACTGAAGCTTTCTTT
NA	15	few	TRBV2	TRBJ2-6	CASSDRTAGANVLTF	TGTGCCAGCAGTGATAGAACGGCTGGGGCCAACGTCCTGACTTTC
TRBD2	20	NA	TRBV20-1	TRBJ2-3	CSTRDGLAGGLRVPTDTQYF	TGCAGTACTAGAGACGGGCTAGCGGGGGGGCTTAGAGTACCCACAGATACGCAGTATTTT
NA	12	few	TRBV7-2	TRBJ2-7	CASSLRSHEQYF	TGTGCCAGCAGCTTAAGATCCCACGAGCAGTACTTC
TRBD2	15	NA	TRBV7-2	TRBJ2-7	CASSLNSGPDYEQYF	TGTGCCAGCAGCCTCAATAGCGGGCCGGACTACGAGCAGTACTTC
NA	13	few	TRBV20-1	TRBJ2-7	CSARVSSSYEQYF	TGCAGTGCTAGAGTTAGTAGCTCCTACGAGCAGTACTTC
TRBD1	14	once	TRBV2	TRBJ1-2	CASRLTGGVYGYTF	TGTGCCAGCAGGTTGACAGGGGGCGTCTATGGCTACACCTTC
NA	16	NA	TRBV7-2	TRBJ2-1	CASSLGTNLIYNEQFF	TGTGCCAGCAGCTTAGGGACTAACCTCATCTACAATGAGCAGTTCTTC
NA	12	many	TRBV5-1	TRBJ1-2	CASSLGDYGYTF	TGCGCCAGCAGCTTGGGGGACTATGGCTACACCTTC
TRBD1	14	NA	TRBV6-5	TRBJ2-1	CASSRRQGDNEQFF	TGTGCCAGCAGCCGAAGACAGGGGGACAATGAGCAGTTCTTC
NA	14	NA	TRBV7-2	TRBJ1-4	CASSFTPTNEKLFF	TGTGCCAGCAGCTTTACACCAACTAATGAAAAACTGTTTTTT
NA	17	NA	TRBV7-2	TRBJ2-3	CASSLVRGMNLTDTQYF	TGTGCCAGCAGCTTAGTTCGGGGGATGAACCTCACAGATACGCAGTATTTT
NA	14	few	TRBV7-2	TRBJ2-1	CASSVRGLTNEQFF	TGTGCCAGCAGCGTACGCGGGTTAACCAATGAGCAGTTCTTC
NA	13	few	TRBV6-5	TRBJ1-6	CASRPSPARPLHF	TGTGCCAGCAGACCGTCCCCGGCTCGACCCCTCCACTTT
TRBD1	15	NA	TRBV29-1	TRBJ2-7	CSVEGRQGPSYEQYF	TGCAGCGTTGAAGGGAGACAGGGCCCCTCCTACGAGCAGTACTTC
NA	14	few	TRBV7-2	TRBJ2-7	CASSLGYGRNEQYF	TGTGCCAGCAGCTTAGGTTATGGACGAAACGAGCAGTACTTC
NA	14	NA	TRBV29-1	TRBJ1-2	CSVERGVANYGYTF	TGCAGCGTTGAACGAGGGGTAGCTAACTATGGCTACACCTTC
NA	18	few	TRBV4-3	TRBJ2-7	CASSQDIPIGSYSYEQYF	TGCGCCAGCAGCCAAGATATCCCGATAGGGAGCTACTCCTACGAGCAGTACTTC
NA	13	NA	TRBV2	TRBJ2-1	CASGGPSVGEQFF	TGTGCCAGCGGCGGTCCCTCGGTCGGCGAGCAGTTCTTC
TRBD2	17	NA	TRBV27	TRBJ2-1	CASSLRASGGRHNEQFF	TGTGCCAGCAGTTTAAGGGCTAGCGGGGGGCGCCACAATGAGCAGTTCTTC
TRBD1	15	NA	TRBV29-1	TRBJ1-2	CSVRSGGQGKRGYTF	TGCAGCGTTCGGTCAGGCGGACAGGGGAAAAGAGGCTACACCTTC
NA	14	NA	TRBV20-1	TRBJ2-3	CSARDPNRKDTQYF	TGCAGTGCTAGAGATCCGAATAGGAAAGATACGCAGTATTTT
NA	12	NA	TRBV28	TRBJ1-5	CASTRSNQPQHF	TGTGCCAGCACCCGAAGCAATCAGCCCCAGCATTTT
NA	16	many	TRBV4-1	TRBJ2-7	CASSHLSGSTPYEQYF	TGCGCCAGCAGCCACCTATCAGGGAGTACACCCTACGAGCAGTACTTC
TRBD2	19	few	TRBV10-3	TRBJ2-1	CAISAAGTSGRATYNEQFF	TGTGCCATCAGTGCCGCCGGGACTAGCGGGAGGGCCACCTACAATGAGCAGTTCTTC
NA	14	NA	TRBV5-1	TRBJ2-7	CTSSLSAQGNEQYF	TGCACCAGCAGCTTGTCTGCGCAGGGAAACGAGCAGTACTTC
TRBD2	14	NA	TRBV7-2	TRBJ2-7	CASNSLAGYYEQYF	TGTGCCAGCAACTCACTAGCGGGGTACTACGAGCAGTACTTC
TRBD2	17	NA	TRBV5-6	TRBJ2-2	CASSLSLKREFTGELFF	TGTGCCAGCAGCTTGAGTTTAAAGCGGGAGTTCACCGGGGAGCTGTTTTTT
NA	16	few	TRBV5-1	TRBJ2-4	CASSLQIGETRNIQYF	TGCGCCAGCAGCTTACAAATCGGGGAGACCAGGAACATTCAGTACTTC
NA	12	NA	TRBV7-2	TRBJ2-3	CASSLSIDTQYF	TGTGCCAGCAGCTTATCTATAGATACGCAGTATTTT
NA	15	few	TRBV5-1	TRBJ2-1	CASSFQGGSYNEQFF	TGCGCCAGCAGCTTTCAGGGGGGCTCCTACAATGAGCAGTTCTTC
NA	14	NA	TRBV20-1	TRBJ2-1	CSARKRQIYNEQFF	TGCAGTGCTCGTAAAAGACAGATTTACAATGAGCAGTTCTTC
NA	16	few	TRBV7-9	TRBJ2-1	CASTPSEGVSYNEQFF	TGTGCCAGCACCCCCTCCGAGGGGGTCTCCTACAATGAGCAGTTCTTC